This passage covers 25 T cell receptor beta chains from one sample sequenced in a study of blood T cell repertoires in COVID-19. The method was immunoSEQ multiplex PCR; TCRdb's version includes in-frame clones alone and lacks a portion of them. The table has more than 200,000 clones, around nine tenths seen once; the top ten hold under 2.5%. The sample comprised PBMCs or T cells enriched from blood (not recorded which). All receptors derive from a woman under 30 who had recovered from COVID-19.

The CDR3 region is CASSTGTLYGYTF. The CDR3 nucleotides are TGTGCCAGCAGCACCGGGACACTCTATGGCTACACCTTC. The chain has TRBV7-8 and TRBJ1-2, with TRBD1 as a possible D gene (6 bases). Germline V gene lookup returns CDR1 SGHVS and CDR2 FQNEAQ. The CDR3 spans 13 residues. Trimming cost V 5 bases and J 4 bases, with 11 bases left between them.

This rearrangement joins TRBV2 to TRBJ2-3; 10 nucleotides match TRBD2. Trimming at V came to 3 bases and at J to 2 bases, leaving 5 bases not matched to a gene. Germline CDR1 SNHLY, CDR2 FYNNEI. The CDR3 extends over 16 amino acids. The CDR3 DNA is TGTGCCAGCAGTGATGGTACTAGCGGGGACACAGATACGCAGTATTTT. Protein: CASSDGTSGDTDTQYF.

The rearrangement joins TRBV27 to TRBJ1-1; D remains unclear. V lost 4 bases and J lost 5, with 14 bases in between. CDR1 and CDR2 (germline): MNHEY, SMNVEV (reference sequence). The CDR3 covers 14 residues. The CDR3 region has the DNA TGTGCCAGCAGTTGGTCGAGGCCGAGTACTGAAGCTTTCTTT. Its protein is CASSWSRPSTEAFF.

This clone was seen just once. The DNA for the CDR3 is TGCAGCGTCGTACAGGGTAACTATGGCTACACCTTC. Residues: CSVVQGNYGYTF. The chain is built from TRBV29-1 and TRBJ1-2, with D possibly being TRBD1 (6 bases). V lost 6 bases to trimming and J lost 1 base, with 9 bases between them. The length of the CDR3 is 12 residues. Germline lookup yields CDR1 SQVTM and CDR2 ANQGSEA. The full variable domain, completed using reference TRBV29-1 and TRBJ1-2, is SAVISQKPSRDICQRGTSLTIQCQVDSQVTMMFWYRQQPGQSLTLIATANQGSEATYESGFVIDKFPISRPNLTFSTLTVSNMSPEDSSIYLCSVVQGNYGYTFGSGTRLTVV.

The chain is built from TRBV10-1 and TRBJ2-3; 8 bases are shared with TRBD1. Germline-derived CDR1 and CDR2 are WNHNN and SYGVQD (reference sequence). This CDR3 spans 19 amino acids. Losses at the gene ends were 7 bases for V and 3 bases for J; bases not matched to a gene: 21. The CDR3 DNA is TGCGCCAGCATTGGACAGGGTTCGACCTCGAGGGGCTCGACAGATACGCAGTATTTT. Residues: CASIGQGSTSRGSTDTQYF.

The gene calls are TRBV6-5 and TRBJ2-1, with no clear D. The CDR3 covers 16 residues. Germline V CDR1 and CDR2: MNHEY, SVGAGI. V lost 1 base, J lost 6 bases, and 16 bases lay in between. CDR3 amino acids: CASSYFPSSTFNEQFF. In DNA, the CDR3 is TGTGCCAGCAGTTACTTTCCCTCCTCAACATTCAATGAGCAGTTCTTC.

The chain couples TRBV5-6 to TRBJ2-7, with D maybe TRBD2 (5 bases). V was shortened by 4 bases and J by 2 bases, with 16 bases between the two germline ends. This CDR3 is 15 amino acids long. Germline V gene sequence: CDR1 SGHDT, CDR2 YYEEEE. The chain's CDR3 is CASSVSLRGPYEQYF. The CDR3 DNA sequence: TGTGCCAGCAGCGTAAGCTTGCGAGGGCCCTACGAGCAGTACTTC.

The rearrangement uses TRBV5-1 and TRBJ2-3, with a weak D call TRBD2 (5 bases). Trimming stripped 4 bases from V and 0 bases from J, with 12 bases between. This CDR3 comprises 15 residues. In germline, CDR1 is SGHRS, CDR2 YFSETQ. CDR3 sequence reads: CASSPSGASTDTQYF. The DNA of the CDR3 is TGCGCCAGCAGCCCAAGCGGAGCTAGCACAGATACGCAGTATTTT. Combining the CDR3 with reference TRBV5-1 and TRBJ2-3 gives the whole variable domain KAGVTQTPRYLIKTRGQQVTLSCSPISGHRSVSWYQQTPGQGLQFLFEYFSETQRNKGNFPGRFSGRQFSNSRSEMNVSTLELGDSALYLCASSPSGASTDTQYFGPGTRLTVL.

The gene calls are TRBV5-1 and TRBJ2-1; tentatively, D is TRBD2 (6 bases). V dropped 6 bases and J dropped 6 bases, with 19 bases sitting between them. The germline V gene has CDR1 SGHRS and CDR2 YFSETQ. The CDR3 extends over 15 amino acids. CDR3 nucleotide sequence: TGCGCCAGCATGCTGACCCTGGAGGGTTTCAATGAGCAGTTCTTC. This gives the protein CASMLTLEGFNEQFF.

The rearrangement uses TRBV19 and TRBJ1-2, with D possibly matching TRBD1 (6 bases). Germline CDR1 and CDR2: LNHDA and SQIVND (reference sequence). The CDR3 extends over 16 amino acids. Trimming removed 1 base at V and 4 bases at J, with 16 bases between. CDR3 DNA sequence: TGTGCCAGTAGTATAGGGTACAGGGAGAACGTCTATGGCTACACCTTC. It yields the protein CASSIGYRENVYGYTF.

CDR3 coding DNA: TGCGCCAGCAGCTTACGGAGCACTACCGTCCCCTACGAGCAGTACTTC. This encodes CASSLRSTTVPYEQYF. V usage is TRBV5-1 and J usage is TRBJ2-7; D is ambiguous. The CDR3 spans 16 residues. From germline, CDR1 is SGHRS and CDR2 YFSETQ. V was shortened by 2 bases and J by 2 bases, with 17 bases between the two germline ends.

This chain connects TRBV24-1 to TRBJ1-2, with TRBD1 matching over 8 bases. CDR3 size: 16 residues. In germline, CDR1 is KGHDR, CDR2 SFDVKD. V gave up 4 bases and J gave up 8 bases; unmatched junction bases: 14. The CDR3 DNA is TGTGCCACCAGTGAACCGGGACAGGTTTCTCATAGAGGCTACACCTTC. It translates to CATSEPGQVSHRGYTF.

This clone was recorded only once. The rearrangement uses TRBV19 and TRBJ2-7, with D perhaps matching TRBD2 (6 bases). V was shortened by 4 bases and J by 3 bases, with 22 bases between the two germline ends. Germline V gene lookup returns CDR1 LNHDA and CDR2 SQIVND (reference sequence). The CDR3 covers 17 residues. The CDR3 here is CASSTEARGSPNYEQYF. DNA for the CDR3: TGTGCCAGTAGTACAGAGGCGCGGGGCTCCCCCAACTACGAGCAGTACTTC.

Only a few counts were recorded for this clone. V usage is TRBV29-1 and J usage is TRBJ2-2; D possibly corresponds to TRBD2 (5 bases). CDR1 SQVTM and CDR2 ANQGSEA come from the germline V gene. Trimming left V 4 bases short and J 6 bases short, with 12 bases between. CDR3 size: 13 residues. The CDR3, as DNA: TGCAGCGTTGTGAGGGAATCCGCCGGGGAGCTGTTTTTT. Protein: CSVVRESAGELFF.

The chain uses TRBV19 and TRBJ2-6, with D possibly TRBD2 on 5 matching bases. Deletions cut 6 bases from V and 4 bases from J, with 16 bases between. Looked up from germline, CDR1 is LNHDA and CDR2 is SQIVND (reference sequence). The CDR3 loop spans 16 amino acids. This CDR3 reads CASSPGAAAGANVLTF. As DNA, the CDR3 is TGTGCCAGTAGCCCAGGAGCGGCGGCGGGGGCCAACGTCCTGACTTTC. Full variable domain (remainder filled in from reference TRBV19 and TRBJ2-6): DGGITQSPKYLFRKEGQNVTLSCEQNLNHDAMYWYRQDPGQGLRLIYYSQIVNDFQKGDIAEGYSVSREKKESFPLTVTSAQKNPTAFYLCASSPGAAAGANVLTFGAGSRLTVL.

CDR3 bases: TGTGCCAGCAGCTTAGAGGGGACAGGGGGCTACGAGCAGTACTTC. It translates to CASSLEGTGGYEQYF. V and J are TRBV7-8 and TRBJ2-7; the match to TRBD1 covers 11 bases. CDR3 size: 15 residues. V gave up 1 base and J gave up 3 bases; unmatched junction bases: 2. The germline V gene encodes CDR1 SGHVS and CDR2 FQNEAQ.

The V and J genes are TRBV27 and TRBJ1-4, with D perhaps TRBD1 (5 bases). CDR3 length: 13 amino acids. Trimming cost V 2 bases and J 8 bases, with 9 bases left between them. The germline CDR1 and CDR2 sequences are MNHEY and SMNVEV (reference sequence). CDR3 coding DNA: TGTGCCAGCAGTTTAGCCAGGGCCGAAAAACTGTTTTTT. Amino acid sequence: CASSLARAEKLFF.

The count of this clone is one. The chain couples TRBV5-1 to TRBJ1-2, with D possibly being TRBD1 (5 bases). Germline V CDR1 and CDR2: SGHRS, YFSETQ. The CDR3 runs 14 residues. Trimming stripped 3 bases from V and 5 bases from J, with 14 bases between. CDR3 in DNA: TGCGCCAGCAGCTCCTACCCGGACACTTATGGCTACACCTTC. Residues: CASSSYPDTYGYTF.

The chain carries TRBV6-5 and TRBJ1-5; a possible D gene is TRBD1 (5 bases). The CDR3 length is 16 residues. Trimming took 3 bases from V and 0 from J, leaving 12 bases between them. Germline V gene sequence: CDR1 MNHEY, CDR2 SVGAGI. CDR3 coding DNA: TGTGCCAGCAGTTATCAGGGAAGTTATAGCAATCAGCCCCAGCATTTT. Translation: CASSYQGSYSNQPQHF.

In DNA form, the CDR3 reads TGTGCCAGCAGCCATGGGAGGAAGACCTACAATGAGCAGTTCTTC. Encoded protein: CASSHGRKTYNEQFF. The chain recombines TRBV3-1 (or the pseudogene TRBV3-2) with TRBJ2-1, with D possibly TRBD2 on 6 matching bases. The V gene lost 3 bases and the J gene lost 2 bases, with 11 bases spanning the gap. Germline CDR1 and CDR2: LGHDT and YNNKEL (reference sequence). The CDR3 loop spans 15 amino acids.

The chain couples TRBV28 to TRBJ2-7, with a possible D match to TRBD2 (6 bases). The V end was cut by 7 bases, the J end by 2 bases, with 18 bases between. Germline CDR1 and CDR2: MDHEN and SYDVKM. This CDR3 spans 15 amino acids. DNA of the CDR3: TGTGCCAGCATACCCCTTAGCGGAAACCCCTACGAGCAGTACTTC. This gives the protein CASIPLSGNPYEQYF. The full variable domain, its missing parts supplied by reference TRBV28 and TRBJ2-7, is DVKVTQSSRYLVKRTGEKVFLECVQDMDHENMFWYRQDPGLGLRLIYFSYDVKMKEKGDIPEGYSVSREKKERFSLILESASTNQTSMYLCASIPLSGNPYEQYFGPGTRLTVT.

The gene calls are TRBV3-1 (or the pseudogene TRBV3-2) and TRBJ2-3, with D tentatively TRBD2 (5 bases). The germline CDR1 and CDR2 sequences are LGHDT and YNNKEL (reference sequence). The CDR3 runs 14 residues. V was pared by 5 bases and J by 1 base, with 10 bases between. CDR3 loop: CASSAPGGTDTQYF. Written as DNA, the CDR3 is TGTGCCAGCAGCGCCCCCGGGGGCACAGATACGCAGTATTTT.

The chain is built from TRBV2 and TRBJ2-5; D may be TRBD2 (6 bases). V shed 2 bases and J shed 5 bases, with 15 bases lying between them. This CDR3 has 15 residues. CDR1 is SNHLY, CDR2 FYNNEI, per germline. Written as DNA, the CDR3 is TGTGCCAGCAGTGAATTAGCAGGTGGGGGGGAGACCCAGTACTTC. Its translation: CASSELAGGGETQYF.

This clone was seen many times. The chain couples TRBV7-3 to TRBJ2-1; 14 positions agree with TRBD2. CDR1 and CDR2 from the germline V gene are SGHTA and FQGTGA. The length of the CDR3 is 17 residues. Germline trimming cut 5 bases from V and 6 bases from J; bases unmatched to any gene: 9. CDR3 sequence: CASSLRLAGGPSNEQFF. The CDR3 region has the DNA TGTGCCAGCAGCCTCAGACTAGCGGGAGGGCCCTCCAATGAGCAGTTCTTC. The full variable domain, completed using reference TRBV7-3 and TRBJ2-1, is GAGVSQTPSNKVTEKGKYVELRCDPISGHTALYWYRQSLGQGPEFLIYFQGTGAADDSGLPNDRFFAVRPEGSVSTLKIQRTERGDSAVYLCASSLRLAGGPSNEQFFGPGTRLTVL.

This chain joins TRBV7-3 and TRBJ1-1; TRBD1 is a possible D gene (6 bases). V was clipped by 5 bases and J by 4 bases, with 14 bases between them. Germline V gene data show CDR1 as SGHTA and CDR2 as FQGTGA. There are 14 residues in the CDR3. Here the CDR3 DNA reads TGTGCCAGCAGCCAAGGATCCAGGGGCACTGAAGCTTTCTTT. Amino acids: CASSQGSRGTEAFF.